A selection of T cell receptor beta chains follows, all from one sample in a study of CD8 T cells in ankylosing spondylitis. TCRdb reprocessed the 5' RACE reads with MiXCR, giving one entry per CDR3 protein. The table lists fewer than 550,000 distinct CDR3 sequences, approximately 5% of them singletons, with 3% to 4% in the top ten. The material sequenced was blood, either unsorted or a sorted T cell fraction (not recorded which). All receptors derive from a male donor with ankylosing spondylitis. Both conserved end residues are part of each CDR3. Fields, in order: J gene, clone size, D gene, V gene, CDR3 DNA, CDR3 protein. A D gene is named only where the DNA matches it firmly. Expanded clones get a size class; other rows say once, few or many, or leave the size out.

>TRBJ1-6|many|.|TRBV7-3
TGTGCCAGTTCCGGGACCGACCGTTCACCCCTCCACTTT
CASSGTDRSPLHF
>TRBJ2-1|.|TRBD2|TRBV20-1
TGCAGTGCTGAAGCGGGAGGGAGGGGCTACAATGAGCAGTTCTTC
CSAEAGGRGYNEQFF
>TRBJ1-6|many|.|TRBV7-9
TGTGCCAGCAGCCCTGACAGCTATAATTCACCCCTCCACTTT
CASSPDSYNSPLHF
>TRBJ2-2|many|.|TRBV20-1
TGCAGTGCTAGGCTATCTACGAACACCGGGGAGCTGTTTTTT
CSARLSTNTGELFF
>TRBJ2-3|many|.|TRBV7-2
TGTGCCAGCAGCTTGCAGGTGGAGACGCAGTATTTT
CASSLQVETQYF
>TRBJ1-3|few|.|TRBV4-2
TGTGCCAGCAGCCGAGACACGGGAAACACCATATATTTT
CASSRDTGNTIYF
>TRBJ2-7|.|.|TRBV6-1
TGTGCCAGCTCTACCACCTTTGAAGGCTACGAGCAGTACTTC
CASSTTFEGYEQYF
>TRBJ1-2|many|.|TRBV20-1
TGCAGTGCTGAACAGGGAAACTATGGCTACACCTTC
CSAEQGNYGYTF
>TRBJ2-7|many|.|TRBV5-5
TGTGCCAGCAGCTTCAGTTTCGGGACTGGGGCCTACGAGCAGTACTTC
CASSFSFGTGAYEQYF
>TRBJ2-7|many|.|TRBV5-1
TGCGCCAGCAGCTTAACTCCCGGGCCGAGGAGGGAGCAGTACTTC
CASSLTPGPRREQYF
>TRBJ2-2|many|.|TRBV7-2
TGTGCCAGCAGCCGAAGGCCTTCCGGGGAGCTGTTTTTT
CASSRRPSGELFF
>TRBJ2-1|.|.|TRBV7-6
TGTGCCAGCAGCTTAGATTTGGCTCCTAGCTCCTACAATGAGCAGTTCTTC
CASSLDLAPSSYNEQFF
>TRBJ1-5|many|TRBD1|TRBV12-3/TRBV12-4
TGTGCCAGCAGTTTATTAGGGGGCAGTCAGCCCCAGCATTTT
CASSLLGGSQPQHF
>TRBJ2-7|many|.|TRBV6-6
TGTGCCAGCAGGGGTTACGAGCAGTACTTC
CASRGYEQYF
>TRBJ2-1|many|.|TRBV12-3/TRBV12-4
TGTGCCAGCAGACCAGACAGGTACTACAATGAGCAGTTCTTC
CASRPDRYYNEQFF
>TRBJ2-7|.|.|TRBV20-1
TGCTGTGCTAGACCTCCTCTCTGGACGTCCTCCTACGAGCAGTACTTC
CCARPPLWTSSYEQYF
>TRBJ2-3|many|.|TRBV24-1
TGTGCCACCAGTGATTGGGTAGATACGCAGTATTTT
CATSDWVDTQYF
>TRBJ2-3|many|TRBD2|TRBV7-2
TGTGCCAGCAGCTTTGGGCTAGCGGGAGGGGTAGATACGCAGTATTTT
CASSFGLAGGVDTQYF
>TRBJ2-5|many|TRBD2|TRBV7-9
TGTGCCAGCAGTCCGGGACTAGAACGGTACTTC
CASSPGLERYF
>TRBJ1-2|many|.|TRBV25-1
TGTGCCAGCAAGTGGGGTCTCTATGGCTACACCTTC
CASKWGLYGYTF
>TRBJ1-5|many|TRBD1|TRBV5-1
TGCGCCAGCAGCTCGACAGGGAAGGATCAGCCCCAGCATTTT
CASSSTGKDQPQHF
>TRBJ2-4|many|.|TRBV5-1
TGCGCCAGCAGCACGGACCTTGCCAAAAACATTCAGTACTTC
CASSTDLAKNIQYF
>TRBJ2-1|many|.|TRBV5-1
TGCGCCAGTTTTGTGAAGACAACGGACCTATTTGAGCAGTTCTTC
CASFVKTTDLFEQFF
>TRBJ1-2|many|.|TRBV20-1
TGCAGTGCATTCAATCCCCCAGCCAACTATGGCTACACCTTC
CSAFNPPANYGYTF
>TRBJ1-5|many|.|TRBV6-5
TGTGCCAGCAGTTACTCCGACGGTGATAATAGCAATCAGCCCCAGCATTTT
CASSYSDGDNSNQPQHF
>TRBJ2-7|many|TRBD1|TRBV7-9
TGTGCCAGCAGCGCCGGGACAGCCCACGAGCAGTACTTC
CASSAGTAHEQYF
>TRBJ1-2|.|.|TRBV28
TGTGCCAGCAGTTTAGGAGGGCTAAGAAGTCCTTGGGGCTATGGCTACACCTTC
CASSLGGLRSPWGYGYTF
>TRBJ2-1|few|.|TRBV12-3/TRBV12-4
TGTGCCAGCAGTCCCGGGACGGGGGATTACAATGAGCAGTTCTTC
CASSPGTGDYNEQFF
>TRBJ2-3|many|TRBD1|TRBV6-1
TGTGCCAGCAGTCGCGGGACAGGGGGCAGAGATACGCAGTATTTT
CASSRGTGGRDTQYF
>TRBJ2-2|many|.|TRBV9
TGTGCCAGCAGCGTAGCTACCGGGGAGCTGTTTTTT
CASSVATGELFF
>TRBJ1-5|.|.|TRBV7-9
TGTGCCAGCAGCTTAGATACCTATCAGCCCCAGCATTTT
CASSLDTYQPQHF
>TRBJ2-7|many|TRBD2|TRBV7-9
TGTGCCAGCAGCCCGCAACTAGCGGGAGGCCCCTACGAGCAGTACTTC
CASSPQLAGGPYEQYF
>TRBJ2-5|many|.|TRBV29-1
TGCAGCGTCGGAACTACTCAGGGGGAGACCCAGTACTTC
CSVGTTQGETQYF
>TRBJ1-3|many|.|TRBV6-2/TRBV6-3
TGTGCCAGCAGTAGACCCTTTCCCGCTGGAAACACCATATATTTT
CASSRPFPAGNTIYF
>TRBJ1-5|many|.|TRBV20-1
TGCAGTGCCAGACCCGCTTCCCAGCCCCAGCATTTT
CSARPASQPQHF
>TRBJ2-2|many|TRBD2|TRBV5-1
TGCGCCAGCAGCCCCTCTAGCGGGAGGGCAGGGGAGCTGTTTTTT
CASSPSSGRAGELFF
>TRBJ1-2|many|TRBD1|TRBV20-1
TGCAGTGCTAGAGACAATTTACCTTGGACAGGGGGAGGCTACACCTTC
CSARDNLPWTGGGYTF
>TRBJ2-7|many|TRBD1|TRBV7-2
TGTGCCAGCAGCCTAAGCCGGGACAGCTCCTACGAGCAGTACTTC
CASSLSRDSSYEQYF
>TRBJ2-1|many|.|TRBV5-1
TGCGCCAGCAGGTTTACAGGGCACCCCTACAATGAGCAGTTCTTC
CASRFTGHPYNEQFF
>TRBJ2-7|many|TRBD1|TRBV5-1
TGCGCCAGCAGCTTGGGGGACAGGGCCCCCTACGAGCAGTACTTC
CASSLGDRAPYEQYF
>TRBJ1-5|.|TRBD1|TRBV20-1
TGCAGTGCTAGTTACCAGGGGGCCGGCAATCAGCCCCAGCATTTT
CSASYQGAGNQPQHF
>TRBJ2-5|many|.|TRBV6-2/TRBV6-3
TGTGCCAGCAGTAGGCGCCCCAGCGAACTCCAAGAGACCCAGTACTTC
CASSRRPSELQETQYF
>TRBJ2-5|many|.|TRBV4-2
TGTGCCAGCAGCCAGGGACCCTTAGGGTCGGAGACCCAGTACTTC
CASSQGPLGSETQYF
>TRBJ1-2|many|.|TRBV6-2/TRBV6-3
TGTGCCAGCAGTTACTCCCCGACGGATCCTTATGGCTACACCTTC
CASSYSPTDPYGYTF
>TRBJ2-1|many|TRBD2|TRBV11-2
TGTGCCAGCAGTTTGCTAGCGGCTCTGTGGAATGAGCAGTTCTTC
CASSLLAALWNEQFF
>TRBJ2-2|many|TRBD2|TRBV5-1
TGCGCCAGCAGCCGGACTAGCGGGGGGGCCTCCGGGGAGCTGTTTTTT
CASSRTSGGASGELFF
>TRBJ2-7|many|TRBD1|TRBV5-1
TGCGCCAGCAGCTTGGTTAAATATGGACAGGGGGATAACTACGAGCAGTACTTC
CASSLVKYGQGDNYEQYF
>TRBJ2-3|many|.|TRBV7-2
TGTGCCAGGACTGAGCCCGGCACAGATACGCAGTATTTT
CARTEPGTDTQYF
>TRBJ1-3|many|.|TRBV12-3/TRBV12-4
TGTGCCAGCAGACGGGAGTGGAGGGCATCTGGAAACACCATATATTTT
CASRREWRASGNTIYF
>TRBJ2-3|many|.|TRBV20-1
TGCAGTGCTAGTTCGGTAGTCACCACAGATACGCAGTATTTT
CSASSVVTTDTQYF